The clone carrying this T cell receptor beta chain was observed at least ten times. What it binds is not known. TCR beta CDR3 sequences were amplified from RNA transcripts. The HTBI primer set was used in a first-round RT-PCR of the TCR CDR3. MiXCR was run by TCRdb on the multiplex PCR reads, yielding one entry per CDR3 protein. The table has some 460,000 distinct CDR3 sequences, approximately 14% seen once. The sample is drawn from a study of T cells in Graves' hyperthyroidism and ophthalmopathy. Study-wide results and limits: Onset of ophthalmopathy came a median roughly 6.4 months after the model predicted it. Most clonotypes expanded in thyroid above 0.001 were likewise present in blood.

Graves' hyperthyroidism is called stable when ophthalmopathy does not progress within 18 months. Used for diagnoses were clinical symptoms, serum thyroxine and TRAb, thyroid ultrasound and orbital computed tomography. This CDR3 region has 16 residues. V trimming: 5 bases; J trimming: 8 bases; junction bases outside the gene matches: 7. The source material was blood. V is TRBV12-3 or TRBV12-4 and J is TRBJ1-6; 12 bases line up with TRBD1. This TCR was recovered from a woman younger than 35 with Graves' hyperthyroidism. CDR3: CASSTGTGGLDSPLHF. CDR3 DNA sequence: TGTGCCAGCAGTACGGGGACAGGGGGCTTGGATTCACCCCTCCACTTT.